This note documents a single T cell receptor (beta chain) sequence. This clone's antigen is unknown. Base-call qualities are not available, and no considerably larger clone is one nucleotide away. V is shortened by 2 bases, J by 8 bases, and the region joining them spans 12 bases. From a lookup of the germline V gene (reference sequence), CDR1 and CDR2 are MNHNY and SVGAGI. From the cysteine up to the phenylalanine, the CDR3 has a length of 14 residues. Only CDR3 DNA remains: 42 bases, in frame from the first base. The sample comes from a study of blood T cell repertoires in COVID-19 (dated by TCRdb to about 2020). Regarding the complete study: The collaborator samples originated in the United States, Italy and Spain and spanned the acute and convalescent phases of COVID-19. A freely available public database, intended as a resource for researchers studying the immune response to SARS-CoV-2, is where the repertoires were released. The prospective study material was composed of cDNA or gDNA derived from T cells, B-cell-depleted T cells, or PBMCs. Samples were obtained from the ongoing ImmuneRACE study (first 160 participants) and from over 1,000 subjects provided by 6 global collaborators. Where HLA class I and class II types were available, the types were taken from metadata supplied by the sample provider, not from assay-based typing. Deeply sampled blood TCRbeta repertoires from subjects exposed to, actively infected with, or recovered from COVID-19 were included in the dataset. Sample metadata almost always included a de-identified subject ID, COVID-19 status, age in years and sex.

Each collaborating institution followed its own protocols to collect whole blood in K2EDTA tubes. For TCRbeta analysis, collaborators shipped samples in one of three forms: frozen whole blood, isolated PBMCs, or DNA extracted from either of those sample types. The full study reports these points: How much clinical and demographic metadata was included differed by source and by participant, and the metadata was provided uncurated.

TCRbeta CDR3 regions were amplified from genomic DNA by means of the immunoSEQ Assay, a bias-controlled multiplex PCR. On the authors' methods: Within the assay, amplification of reference gene primers was used to estimate how many nucleated cells each sample contained. To quantify the absolute abundance of each unique TCRbeta CDR3 rearrangement, sequence reads were collapsed and filtered. For each sample, productive Simpson clonality was calculated as the square root of Simpson's diversity index over productive rearrangements. Imported from immuneACCESS, the table was reduced by TCRdb to in-frame sequences with V and J called. These copies leave out some clones; in studies compared against another copy, an unresolved V gene accounts for under half, and the cause of the remainder is not known. D and trimming come from the DNA, and the V and J calls and clone size come from that table. The sample yields about 190,000 clones; 84% were counted once. The top ten clones comprise roughly 20% of the sample.

The chain is encoded by TRBV6-6 joined to TRBJ1-4; TRBD1 could be the D gene, as 6 bases match. The TCR comes from a human donor in a cohort sampled during active COVID-19. Sequenced input: peripheral blood. The DNA sequence reads TGTGCCAGCAGTTACCGCAAGGGGGAAGAAAAACTGTTTTTT. It codes for CASSYRKGEEKLFF.